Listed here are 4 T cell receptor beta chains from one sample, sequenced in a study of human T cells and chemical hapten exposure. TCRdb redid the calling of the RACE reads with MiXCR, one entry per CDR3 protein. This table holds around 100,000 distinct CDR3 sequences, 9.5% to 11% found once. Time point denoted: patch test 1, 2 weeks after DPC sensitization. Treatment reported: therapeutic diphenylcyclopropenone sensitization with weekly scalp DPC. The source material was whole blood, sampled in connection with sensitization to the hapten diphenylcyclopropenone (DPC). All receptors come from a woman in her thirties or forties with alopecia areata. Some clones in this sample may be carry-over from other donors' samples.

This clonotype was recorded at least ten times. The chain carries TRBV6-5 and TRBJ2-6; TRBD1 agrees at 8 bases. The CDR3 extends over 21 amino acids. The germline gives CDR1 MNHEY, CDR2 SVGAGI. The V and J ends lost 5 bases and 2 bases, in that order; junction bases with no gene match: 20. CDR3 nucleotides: TGTGCCAGCAGTCTATCCGTACCACGACAGGGGACCCCAACTGGGGCCAACGTCCTGACTTTC. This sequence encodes CASSLSVPRQGTPTGANVLTF.

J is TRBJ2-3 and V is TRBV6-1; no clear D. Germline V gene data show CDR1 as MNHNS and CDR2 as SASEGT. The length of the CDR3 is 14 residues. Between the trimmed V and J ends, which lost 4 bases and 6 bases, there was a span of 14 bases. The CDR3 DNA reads TGTGCCAGCAGTGCCACCCGCGAAGTGGATACGCAGTATTTT. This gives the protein CASSATREVDTQYF.

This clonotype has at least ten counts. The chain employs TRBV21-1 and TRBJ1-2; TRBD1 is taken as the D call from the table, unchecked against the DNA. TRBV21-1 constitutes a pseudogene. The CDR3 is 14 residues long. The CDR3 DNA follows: TGTGCCACCCCCCAGGGGGCAGGGAGTTATGGCTACACCTTC. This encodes CATPQGAGSYGYTF.

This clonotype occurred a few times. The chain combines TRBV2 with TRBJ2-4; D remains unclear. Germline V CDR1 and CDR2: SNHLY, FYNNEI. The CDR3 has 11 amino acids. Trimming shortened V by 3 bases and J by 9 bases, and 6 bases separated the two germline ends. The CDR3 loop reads CASSESSIQYF. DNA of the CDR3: TGTGCCAGCAGTGAGTCTAGCATTCAGTACTTC.